This TCR beta chain was found in a study of CXCR3-negative and CXCR3-positive naive CD8 T cells. Study conclusions and caveats: Memory CD8+ cells had much lower diversity, and both naive subsets had comparably high diversity. A higher hydrophobicity marked the TRB CDR3s of CXCR3-positive naive cells versus CXCR3-negative naive cells. Across naive subsets, surface CD5 expression was comparable, and TCR strength was inferred from properties of the TRB CDR3.

Through 5' RACE with UMI labels, the TRB cDNA libraries were prepared. TCRdb reprocessed the 5' RACE reads, keeping one entry per CDR3 protein, no DNA. Its listing shows about 150,000 distinct CDR3 sequences. CDR3 length equals 15 residues. CDR1 and CDR2 (germline): SGHAT, FQDESV (reference sequence). To note about this clonotype: What it binds is not known.

The clonotype comes from a human donor in good health. Some clones in this sample may be carry-over from other donors' samples. The rearrangement joins TRBV11-1 to TRBJ1-2. Sequenced sample: naive CXCR3+ CD8+ T cells from blood. Subset specified: CD45RO-CCR7+CD27+CD95- naive CD8+ T cells expressing CXCR3 (TNR3+). CDR3 residues: CASSLVIQRLYGYTF.